In this sample, the clone carrying this TCR beta chain turned up a few times. Antigen specificity is unknown. This sample stems from a study of blood T cells in healthy people across ages. General observations from the study: More naive CD4+ cells and higher diversity marked long-lived donors relative to aged donors.

For the second PCR, which ran for about 6 to 11 cycles, a sample-barcoded 5' primer and a J-beta primer mix were used. Each single sample gave us at least 2.5 million CDR3-containing paired-end reads. TCRdb itself ran the 5' RACE reads through MiXCR, one entry per CDR3 protein. The sample carries under 1,100,000 distinct CDR3 sequences, around 27% recorded once. These records were also assigned to another study, of T cells of mothers and their children. That work states: Reads recorded for TCR beta CDR3 numbered over 9.5 million per mother and some 2.7 million per child.

The sequenced sample consisted of blood. The clonotype originates from a girl under 10 years old in good health.

For the CDR3, the DNA is TGTGCCAGCAGTACGATTGAGGCAGATGAGCAGTTCTTC. Translated, it gives CASSTIEADEQFF. This chain links TRBV28 with TRBJ2-1, with D unclear. Germline V CDR1 and CDR2: MDHEN, SYDVKM. Trimming left V 5 bases short and J 8 bases short, with 13 bases between. This CDR3 contains 13 residues.